Listed here are 3 T cell receptor beta chains from one sample, sequenced in a study of blood T cell repertoires in COVID-19. Produced via immunoSEQ multiplex PCR; TCRdb's table is partial and in-frame only. The sample holds 30,000 to 40,000 clones, around 74% seen once. Material for sequencing was peripheral blood. The source of these receptors is a man in his 70s with COVID-19, enrolled during active disease.

The V gene is TRBV2, the J gene TRBJ2-7; tentatively, D is TRBD1 (6 bases). Germline V CDR1 and CDR2: SNHLY, FYNNEI. CDR3 length equals 13 residues. V was cut by 7 bases and J by 0 bases, with 10 bases left in between. The CDR3 sequence is CASMARGSYEQYF. CDR3 bases: TGTGCCAGCATGGCCAGGGGCTCCTACGAGCAGTACTTC.

This clone was detected only a few times. This chain joins TRBV10-3 and TRBJ2-1, with D unresolved. Trimming stripped 3 bases from V and 6 bases from J, with 9 bases between. This CDR3 is 13 amino acids long. CDR1 is ENHRY and CDR2 is SYGVKD in the germline V gene. The CDR3 DNA reads as TGTGCCATCAGTGATGGTAGGAGCAATGAGCAGTTCTTC. It is translated as CAISDGRSNEQFF.

V is TRBV9 and J is TRBJ2-7, with D perhaps matching TRBD2 (6 bases). V gave up 0 bases and J gave up 3 bases, with 13 bases separating them. The CDR3 is made up of 15 amino acids. Germline V gene lookup returns CDR1 SGDLS and CDR2 YYNGEE. The CDR3 loop reads CASSVDGSLDYEQYF. The DNA of the CDR3 is TGTGCCAGCAGCGTAGACGGGAGTCTCGACTACGAGCAGTACTTC.